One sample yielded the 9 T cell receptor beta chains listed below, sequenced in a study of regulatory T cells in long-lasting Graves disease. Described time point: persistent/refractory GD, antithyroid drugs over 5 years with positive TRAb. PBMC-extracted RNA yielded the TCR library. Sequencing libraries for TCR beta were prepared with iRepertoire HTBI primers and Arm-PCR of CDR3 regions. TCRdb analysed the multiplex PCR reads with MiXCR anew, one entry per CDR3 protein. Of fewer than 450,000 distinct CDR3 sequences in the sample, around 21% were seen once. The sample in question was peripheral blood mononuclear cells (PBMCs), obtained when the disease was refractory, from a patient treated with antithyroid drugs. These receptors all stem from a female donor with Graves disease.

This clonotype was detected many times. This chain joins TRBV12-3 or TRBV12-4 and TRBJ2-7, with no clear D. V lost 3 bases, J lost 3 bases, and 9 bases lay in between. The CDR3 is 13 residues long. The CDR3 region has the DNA TGTGCCAGCAGTTTGAACAGCTACTACGAGCAGTACTTC. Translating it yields CASSLNSYYEQYF.

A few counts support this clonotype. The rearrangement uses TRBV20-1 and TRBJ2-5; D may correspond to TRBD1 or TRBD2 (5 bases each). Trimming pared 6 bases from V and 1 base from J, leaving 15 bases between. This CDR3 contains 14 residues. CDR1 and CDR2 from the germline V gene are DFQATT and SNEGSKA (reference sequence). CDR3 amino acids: CSALGEKGQETQYF. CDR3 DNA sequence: TGCAGTGCCCTGGGGGAGAAGGGCCAAGAGACCCAGTACTTC.

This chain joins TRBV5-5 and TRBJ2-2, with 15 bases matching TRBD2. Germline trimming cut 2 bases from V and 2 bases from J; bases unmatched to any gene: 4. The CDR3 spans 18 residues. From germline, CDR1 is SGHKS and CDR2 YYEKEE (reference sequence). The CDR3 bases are TGTGCCAGCAGCTTTCGGACTAGCGGGAGGGTAAACACCGGGGAGCTGTTTTTT. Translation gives CASSFRTSGRVNTGELFF.

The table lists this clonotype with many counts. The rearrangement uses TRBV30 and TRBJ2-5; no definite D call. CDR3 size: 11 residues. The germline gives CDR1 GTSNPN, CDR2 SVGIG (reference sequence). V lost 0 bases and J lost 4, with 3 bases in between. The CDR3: CAWSVVETQYF. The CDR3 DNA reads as TGTGCCTGGAGTGTAGTAGAGACCCAGTACTTC.

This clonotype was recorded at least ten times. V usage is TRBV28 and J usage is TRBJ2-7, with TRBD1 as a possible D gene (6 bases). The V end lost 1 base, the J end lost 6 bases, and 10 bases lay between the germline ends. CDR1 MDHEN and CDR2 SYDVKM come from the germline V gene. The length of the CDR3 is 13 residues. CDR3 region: CASSLSHRAEQYF. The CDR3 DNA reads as TGTGCCAGCAGTTTATCCCACAGGGCCGAGCAGTACTTC.

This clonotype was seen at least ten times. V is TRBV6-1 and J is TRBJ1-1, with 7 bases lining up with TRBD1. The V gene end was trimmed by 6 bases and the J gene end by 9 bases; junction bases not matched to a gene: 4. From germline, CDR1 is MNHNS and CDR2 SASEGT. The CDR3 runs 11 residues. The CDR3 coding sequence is TGTGCCAGCAGGGAGGGACAGCAAGCTTTCTTT. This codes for CASREGQQAFF.

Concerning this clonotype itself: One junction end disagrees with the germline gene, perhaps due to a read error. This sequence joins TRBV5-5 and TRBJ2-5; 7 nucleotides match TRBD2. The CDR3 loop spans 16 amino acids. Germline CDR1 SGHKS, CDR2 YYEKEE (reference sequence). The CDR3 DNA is TGCGCCAGCAGCTTGGGGCCTCTAGCGGCTCAAGAGACCCAGTACTTC. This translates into CASSLGPLAAQETQYF. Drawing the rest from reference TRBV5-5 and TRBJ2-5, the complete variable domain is DAGVTQSPTHLIKTRGQQVTLRCSPISGHKSVSWYQQVLGQGPQFIFQYYEKEERGRGNFPDRFSARQFPNYSSELNVNALLLGDSALYLCASSLGPLAAQETQYFGPGTRLLVL.

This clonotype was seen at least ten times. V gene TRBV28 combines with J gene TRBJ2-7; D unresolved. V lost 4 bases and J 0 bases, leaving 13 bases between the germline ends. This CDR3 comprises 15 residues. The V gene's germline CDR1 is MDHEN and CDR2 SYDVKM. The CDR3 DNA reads TGTGCCAGCAGTTCCTGGGTCCTAAGCTCCTACGAGCAGTACTTC. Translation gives CASSSWVLSSYEQYF.

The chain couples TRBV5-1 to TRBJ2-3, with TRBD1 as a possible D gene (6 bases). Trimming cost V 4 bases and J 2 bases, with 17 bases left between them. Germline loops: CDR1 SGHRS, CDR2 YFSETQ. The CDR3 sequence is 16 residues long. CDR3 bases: TGCGCCAGCAGCACACAAGGGGGTGAAACCACAGATACGCAGTATTTT. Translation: CASSTQGGETTDTQYF. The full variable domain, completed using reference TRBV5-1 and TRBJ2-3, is KAGVTQTPRYLIKTRGQQVTLSCSPISGHRSVSWYQQTPGQGLQFLFEYFSETQRNKGNFPGRFSGRQFSNSRSEMNVSTLELGDSALYLCASSTQGGETTDTQYFGPGTRLTVL.